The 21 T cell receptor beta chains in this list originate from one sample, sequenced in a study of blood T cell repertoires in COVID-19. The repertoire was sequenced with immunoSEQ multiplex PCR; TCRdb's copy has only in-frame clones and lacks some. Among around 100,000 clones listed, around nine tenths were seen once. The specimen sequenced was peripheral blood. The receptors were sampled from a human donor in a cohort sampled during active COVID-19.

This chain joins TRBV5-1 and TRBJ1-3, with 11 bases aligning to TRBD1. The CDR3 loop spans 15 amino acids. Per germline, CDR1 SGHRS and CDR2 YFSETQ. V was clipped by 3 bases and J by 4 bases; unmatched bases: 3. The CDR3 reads CASSWDRGTGNTIYF. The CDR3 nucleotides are TGCGCCAGCAGCTGGGACAGGGGGACAGGAAACACCATATATTTT.

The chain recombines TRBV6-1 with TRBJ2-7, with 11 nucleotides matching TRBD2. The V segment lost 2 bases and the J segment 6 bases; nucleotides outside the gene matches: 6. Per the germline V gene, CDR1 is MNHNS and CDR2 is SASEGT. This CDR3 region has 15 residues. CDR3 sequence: CASSEFLAGGGEQYF. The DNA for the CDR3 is TGTGCCAGCAGTGAATTTCTAGCGGGGGGTGGCGAGCAGTACTTC.

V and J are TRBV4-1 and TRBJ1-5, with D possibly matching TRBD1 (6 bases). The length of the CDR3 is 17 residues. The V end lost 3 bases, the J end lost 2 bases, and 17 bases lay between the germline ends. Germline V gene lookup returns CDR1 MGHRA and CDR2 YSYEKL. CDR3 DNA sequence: TGCGCCAGCAGCCACAAGCTTCAGGGGCAGGGCAATCAGCCCCAGCATTTT. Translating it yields CASSHKLQGQGNQPQHF.

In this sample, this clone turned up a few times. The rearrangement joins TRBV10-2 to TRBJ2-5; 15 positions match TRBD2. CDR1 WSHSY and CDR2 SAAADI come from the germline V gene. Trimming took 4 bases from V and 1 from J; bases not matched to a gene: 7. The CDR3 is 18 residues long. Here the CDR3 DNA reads TGCGCCAGCAGTGGGGGACTAGCGGGAGGTTTGGGCCAAGAGACCCAGTACTTC. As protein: CASSGGLAGGLGQETQYF.

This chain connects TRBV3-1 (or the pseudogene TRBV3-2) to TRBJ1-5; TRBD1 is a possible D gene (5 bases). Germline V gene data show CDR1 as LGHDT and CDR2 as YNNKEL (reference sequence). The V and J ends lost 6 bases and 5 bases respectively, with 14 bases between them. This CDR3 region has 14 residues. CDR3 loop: CASSLGERDQPQHF. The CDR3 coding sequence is TGTGCCAGCAGTTTAGGGGAACGGGATCAGCCCCAGCATTTT.

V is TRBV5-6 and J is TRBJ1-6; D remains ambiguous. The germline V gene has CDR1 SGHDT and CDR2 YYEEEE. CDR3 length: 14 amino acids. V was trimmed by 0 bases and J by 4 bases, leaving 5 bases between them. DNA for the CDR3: TGTGCCAGCAGCTTGGGAGGGTATAATTCACCCCTCCACTTT. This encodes CASSLGGYNSPLHF.

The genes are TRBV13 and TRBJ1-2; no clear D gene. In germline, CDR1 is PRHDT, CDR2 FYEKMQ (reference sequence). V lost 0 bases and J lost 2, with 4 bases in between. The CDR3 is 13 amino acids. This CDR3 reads CASSLGENYGYTF. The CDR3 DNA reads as TGTGCCAGCAGCTTAGGGGAGAACTATGGCTACACCTTC.

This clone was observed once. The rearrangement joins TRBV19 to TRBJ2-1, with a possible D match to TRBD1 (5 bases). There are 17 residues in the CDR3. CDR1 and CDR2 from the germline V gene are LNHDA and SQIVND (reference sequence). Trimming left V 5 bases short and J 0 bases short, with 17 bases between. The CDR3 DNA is TGTGCCAGTAGTGTCGAGGACATGACGAGCTCCTACAATGAGCAGTTCTTC. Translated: CASSVEDMTSSYNEQFF.

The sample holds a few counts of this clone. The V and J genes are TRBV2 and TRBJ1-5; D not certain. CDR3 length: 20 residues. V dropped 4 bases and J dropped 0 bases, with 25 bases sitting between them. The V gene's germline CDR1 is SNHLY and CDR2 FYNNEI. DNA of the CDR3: TGTGCCAGCAGTGCGCAAGTGTCCCCTGGACTGGGCTTTAGCAATCAGCCCCAGCATTTT. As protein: CASSAQVSPGLGFSNQPQHF.

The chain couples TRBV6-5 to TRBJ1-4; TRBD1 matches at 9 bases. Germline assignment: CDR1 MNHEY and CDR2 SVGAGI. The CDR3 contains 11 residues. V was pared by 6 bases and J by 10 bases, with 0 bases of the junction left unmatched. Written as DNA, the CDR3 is TGTGCCAGCAGGGACAGGGGAAAACTGTTTTTT. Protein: CASRDRGKLFF.

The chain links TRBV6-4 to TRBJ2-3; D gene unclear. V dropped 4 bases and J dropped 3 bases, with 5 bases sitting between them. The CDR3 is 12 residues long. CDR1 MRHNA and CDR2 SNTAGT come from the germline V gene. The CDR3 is CASSVQTDTQYF. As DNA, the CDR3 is TGTGCCAGCAGTGTCCAAACAGATACGCAGTATTTT.

CDR3 sequence (DNA): TGCAGTGCTAATGACAGGACAGGGGCTAATGAAAAACTGTTTTTT. Its translation is CSANDRTGANEKLFF. This chain connects TRBV20-1 to TRBJ1-4; 9 bases line up with TRBD1. The CDR3 runs 15 residues. The trim removed 4 bases at V and 3 bases at J, leaving 6 bases unmatched. Germline CDR1 and CDR2: DFQATT and SNEGSKA (reference sequence).

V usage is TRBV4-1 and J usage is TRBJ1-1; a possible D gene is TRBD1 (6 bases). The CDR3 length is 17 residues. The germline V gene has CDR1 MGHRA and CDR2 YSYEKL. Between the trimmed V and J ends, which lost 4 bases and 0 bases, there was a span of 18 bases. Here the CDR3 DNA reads TGCGCCAGCAGCCCCCACGGGACAAACCTTATGAACACTGAAGCTTTCTTT. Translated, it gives CASSPHGTNLMNTEAFF.

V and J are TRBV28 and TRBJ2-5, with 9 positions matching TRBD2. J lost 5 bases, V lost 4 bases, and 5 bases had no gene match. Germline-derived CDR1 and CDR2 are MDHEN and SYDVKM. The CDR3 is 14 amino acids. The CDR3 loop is CASSSGSGRETQYF. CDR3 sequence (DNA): TGTGCCAGCAGTTCAGGCAGCGGGAGGGAGACCCAGTACTTC.

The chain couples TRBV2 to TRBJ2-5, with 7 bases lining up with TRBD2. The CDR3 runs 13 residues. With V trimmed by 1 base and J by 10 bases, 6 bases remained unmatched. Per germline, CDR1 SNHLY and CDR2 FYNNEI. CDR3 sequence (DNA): TGTGCCAGCAGTGAAGAAAACCGGGGGGTCCAGTACTTC. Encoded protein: CASSEENRGVQYF.

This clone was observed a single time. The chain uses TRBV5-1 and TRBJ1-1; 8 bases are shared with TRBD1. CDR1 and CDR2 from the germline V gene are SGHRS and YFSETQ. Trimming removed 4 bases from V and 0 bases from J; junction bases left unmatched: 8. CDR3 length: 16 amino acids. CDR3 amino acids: CASSPRPTGVNTEAFF. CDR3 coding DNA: TGCGCCAGCAGCCCACGACCGACAGGGGTGAACACTGAAGCTTTCTTT.

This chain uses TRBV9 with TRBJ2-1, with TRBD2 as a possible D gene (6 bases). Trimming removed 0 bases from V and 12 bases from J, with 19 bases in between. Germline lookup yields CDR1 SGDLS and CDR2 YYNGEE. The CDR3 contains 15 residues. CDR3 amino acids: CASSVEFSPPGGQFF. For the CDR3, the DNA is TGTGCCAGCAGCGTAGAATTCTCGCCCCCCGGGGGGCAGTTCTTC.

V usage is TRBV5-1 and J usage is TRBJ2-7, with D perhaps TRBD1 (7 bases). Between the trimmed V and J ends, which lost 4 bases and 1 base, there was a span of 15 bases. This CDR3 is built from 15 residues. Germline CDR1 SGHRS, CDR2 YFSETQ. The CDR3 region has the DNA TGCGCCAGCAGCCCCTGGGGGGACAGTTCCTACGAGCAGTACTTC. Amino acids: CASSPWGDSSYEQYF.

CDR3 sequence: CATSPNIAANEQFF. CDR3 bases: TGTGCCACCAGTCCAAACATAGCGGCCAATGAGCAGTTCTTC. The chain carries TRBV24-1 and TRBJ2-1; the D gene is possibly TRBD2 (6 bases). This CDR3 is built from 14 residues. Trimming took off 6 bases at V and 6 bases at J, with 14 bases between the two ends. From germline, CDR1 is KGHDR and CDR2 SFDVKD.

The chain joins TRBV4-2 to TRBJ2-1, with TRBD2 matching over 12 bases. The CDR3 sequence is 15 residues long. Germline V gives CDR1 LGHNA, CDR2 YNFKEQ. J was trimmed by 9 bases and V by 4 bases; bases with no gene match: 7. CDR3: CASSLWTSGMSEQFF. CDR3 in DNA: TGTGCCAGCAGCCTATGGACTAGCGGGATGTCTGAGCAGTTCTTC.

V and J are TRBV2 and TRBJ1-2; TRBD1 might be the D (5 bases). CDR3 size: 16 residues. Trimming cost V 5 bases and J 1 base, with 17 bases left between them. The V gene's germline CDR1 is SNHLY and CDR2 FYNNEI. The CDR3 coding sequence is TGTGCCAGCAGTTGGACACCTAGTTCGCGTAACTATGGCTACACCTTC. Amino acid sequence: CASSWTPSSRNYGYTF.